The TCR beta chain under discussion was sequenced for a study of Ad26.COV2.S vaccination and SARS-CoV-2 variants (TCRdb year 2021). General notes on the study: Donors in the vaccine arm were drawn from COV1001, a phase I-IIa trial of Ad26.COV2.S in healthy adults that was multicentre, randomized, double-blind and placebo-controlled. Investigators did not know the trial group allocation while performing experiments and assessing outcomes. Trial participants were randomized into five groups of five: low-dose or high-dose Ad26.COV2.S given once or twice, or placebo on both occasions. A total of roughly 32 samples were included in the TCR-sequenced set, comprising 19 Ad26.COV2.S vaccine recipients, 5 placebo recipients and 8 SARS-CoV-2 convalescent individuals. Sequencing of the TCRbeta repertoire served to evaluate the specificity and breadth of SARS-CoV-2-reactive T cell receptors following Ad26.COV2.S vaccination. Ad26.COV2.S was administered intramuscularly at a dose of 5x10^10 or 1x10^11 viral particles, either as one shot or as two shots given 56 days apart. Study-wide conclusions, independent of this receptor: Ad26.COV2.S recipients had higher spike-specific TCR breadth than placebo recipients (P = 0.0014). The study was not powered for comparison of responses between vaccine doses or regimens. Substantial breadth of spike-specific CD8+ and CD4+ T cell responses was reported after vaccination. Comparable non-spike TCR breadth was observed between vaccine and placebo recipients, consistent with only spike being contained in the vaccine. According to the authors, total T cell responses may have been underestimated by the TCR breadth and depth analyses.

Per the publication, the treatment or condition label means: over 15 received Ad26.COV2.S at low or high dose, single or two shots; 5 received placebo; per-sample allocation not given. For vaccine and placebo recipients, repertoires were sequenced using samples collected on day 63 after the first injection. In Cohort 1b, 20 to 25 adults aged 18-55 years were enrolled at a single site in Boston, USA, between 29 July and 7 August 2020. As a vaccine, Ad26.COV2.S was a replication-incompetent adenovirus type 26 vector that expressed a prefusion-stabilized SARS-CoV-2 spike protein derived from the original Wuhan strain. TCRbeta CDR3 regions were sequenced with the immunoSEQ Assay. After extraction, genomic DNA underwent amplification by bias-controlled multiplex PCR, followed by high-throughput sequencing. In the paper's pipeline: To quantify the absolute abundance of every unique TCRbeta CDR3 region, sequences were collapsed and filtered. T cell fraction was estimated by normalization of TCRbeta template counts to usable DNA, with usable DNA being measured through amplification of reference genes present in all nucleated cells. Repertoire TCRs were annotated as SARS-CoV-2-specific when V gene, CDR3 amino acid sequence and J gene were exactly matched to a known reactive TCR set. The reference SARS-CoV-2 TCR set was derived from MIRA and filtered for enrichment in COVID-19-positive ImmuneCODE repertoires, a step that removed public or cross-reactive TCRs. Based on the MIRA antigens, annotated TCRs were further analysed at the level of specific ORF or position within ORF. Breadth was defined as the number of annotated unique rearrangements divided by the total number of unique productive rearrangements, and depth was defined as the summed frequency of the annotated unique rearrangements. Group comparisons of TCR breadth used two-sided Wilcoxon rank-sum tests. The clones in this table, taken by TCRdb from immuneACCESS, are in-frame only. Not every clone is retained; where verified, under half of the shortfall comes from an unresolved V gene, and the cause of the rest is unknown. That table furnishes V, J and clone size, whereas the DNA furnished D and trimming. Across this sample there are approximately 460,000 clones, with roughly nine tenths seen only once. The ten biggest clones cover around 1.6% of the sample.

In the case of this clone: Its antigen specificity is not known. Base qualities are not provided; no much larger clone lies one nucleotide away.

From the cysteine through the phenylalanine, the CDR3 covers 15 amino acids. Only the CDR3 DNA is retained, 45 bases long and in frame from the first base. The germline V gene supplies CDR1 MNHEY and CDR2 SVGAGI. The germline ends are 12 bases apart after V is trimmed by 1 base and J by 3 bases. This TCR derives from a person between 18 and 65 years old who received the Ad26.COV2.S COVID-19 vaccine or a placebo. The sequencing here drew on peripheral blood, taken in a trial of Ad26.COV2.S vaccine versus placebo. Recombination linked TRBV6-5 to TRBJ1-1; the D gene is not confidently resolved. DNA sequence: TGTGCCAGCAGTTACTGGGCAGCCCGTCACACTGAAGCTTTCTTT. Translated, it gives CASSYWAARHTEAFF.